This record looks at one TCR beta chain sequence and its context. CDR3 size: 14 residues. Deletions cut 6 bases from V and 5 bases from J, with 13 bases between. The germline gives CDR1 MNHNY, CDR2 SVGAGI (reference sequence). The record originates from a study of shared clonotypes between healthy human individuals. Repertoires were generated with immunoSEQ multiplex PCR, while TCRdb's copy carries only in-frame clones and drops some. Here the sample spans hundreds of thousands of clones, about 96% being singletons. The TCR originated in a woman under 40 in good health. Material: naive CD4+ T cells sorted from blood. The sample's subset: CD45RA+ positively selected. V is TRBV6-6 and J is TRBJ2-2, with D maybe TRBD2 (5 bases). The CDR3 here is CASSPSKRTGELFF. The CDR3 DNA is TGTGCCAGCAGCCCCTCGAAGCGGACCGGGGAGCTGTTTTTT.